These 29 T cell receptor beta chains originate from one sample sequenced in a study of immune reconstitution after stem cell transplant in scleroderma. TCRdb re-analysed the RT-PCR reads in MiXCR, keeping a single row per CDR3 protein. This sample has roughly 1,500 distinct CDR3 sequences, with more than 15% found just once. Sample collection was performed before or after autologous hematopoietic stem cell transplantation (not recorded which). The origin of the receptors is a female donor with systemic sclerosis.

The J gene is TRBJ2-7, the V gene TRBV7-8; D call uncertain. V was trimmed by 5 bases and J by 2 bases, leaving 10 bases between them. Germline V lookup: CDR1 SGHVS, CDR2 FQNEAQ. The CDR3 consists of 13 residues. The CDR3 nucleotides are TGTGCCAGCAGCATCGGACGGACCTACGAGCAGTACTTC. The encoded protein is CASSIGRTYEQYF. Full variable domain (rest looked up from reference TRBV7-8 and TRBJ2-7): GAGVSQSPRYKVAKRGQDVALRCDPISGHVSLFWYQQALGQGPEFLTYFQNEAQLDKSGLPSDRFFAERPEGSVSTLKIQRTQQEDSAVYLCASSIGRTYEQYFGPGTRLTVT.

This clonotype is termed medium-sized (0.01 to 0.1%). This chain joins TRBV6-1 and TRBJ2-1, with TRBD2 as a possible D gene (6 bases). V was pared by 8 bases and J by 7 bases, with 12 bases between. The V gene's germline CDR1 is MNHNS and CDR2 SASEGT. This CDR3 comprises 12 residues. The CDR3 reads CASFNGGNEQFF. For the CDR3, the DNA is TGTGCCAGCTTCAACGGGGGTAATGAGCAGTTCTTC.

Notes on this clonotype: This may be a read error: a much more frequent sequence differs by one nucleotide. J is TRBJ1-1 and V is TRBV10-2, with 9 bases identical to TRBD1. Germline CDR1 reads WSHSY; CDR2 reads SAAADI. There are 16 residues in the CDR3. The DNA for the CDR3 is TGCGCCAGCGGGCGACAGGGGGATGTTATGAACATTGAAGCTTTCTTT. Amino acids: CASGRQGDVMNIEAFF.

This clonotype was observed a handful of times. J is TRBJ1-2 and V is TRBV3-1; D is uncertain. The V end lost 4 bases, the J end lost 8 bases, and 14 bases lay between the germline ends. The CDR3 has 13 amino acids. Germline V CDR1 and CDR2: LGHDT, YNNKEL (reference sequence). The CDR3 bases are TGTGCCAGCAGCCCCGGTCCCGCTGGAGGCTACACCTTC. It codes for CASSPGPAGGYTF. The whole variable domain, remainder taken from reference TRBV3-1 and TRBJ1-2, is DTAVSQTPKYLVTQMGNDKSIKCEQNLGHDTMYWYKQDSKKFLKIMFSYNNKELIINETVPNRFSPKSPDKAHLNLHINSLELGDSAVYFCASSPGPAGGYTFGSGTRLTVV.

This clonotype has a handful of counts. The genes are TRBV2 and TRBJ2-2, with 8 bases fitting TRBD2. V lost 7 bases and J lost 3; bases outside the gene matches: 4. Looked up from germline, CDR1 is SNHLY and CDR2 is FYNNEI. The CDR3 consists of 14 residues. CDR3 coding DNA: TGTGCCAGCACAGCGGGGGAGTACACCGGGGAGCTGTTTTTT. This gives the protein CASTAGEYTGELFF.

The chain combines TRBV6-5 with TRBJ1-3; a possible D gene is TRBD1 (5 bases). V was cut by 5 bases and J by 8 bases, with 19 bases left in between. CDR1 is MNHEY, CDR2 SVGAGI, per germline. There are 15 residues in the CDR3. The CDR3 here is CASSPPPGTLDTIYF. CDR3 sequence (DNA): TGTGCCAGCAGTCCCCCCCCTGGGACCTTAGACACCATATATTTT.

By share, this clonotype ranks as medium-sized. The gene calls are TRBV20-1 and TRBJ1-1; perhaps TRBD1 as D (6 bases). Trimming stripped 3 bases from V and 0 bases from J, with 14 bases between. Per germline, CDR1 DFQATT and CDR2 SNEGSKA (reference sequence). The CDR3 is made up of 15 amino acids. The CDR3 coding sequence is TGCAGTGCTAGCCCCAAACAGGGTGTGAACACTGAAGCTTTCTTT. Translating gives CSASPKQGVNTEAFF.

The chain links TRBV6-5 to TRBJ1-3, with unresolved D. The CDR3 runs 12 residues. Germline CDR1 and CDR2: MNHEY and SVGAGI. The V gene lost 6 bases and the J gene lost 0 bases, with 3 bases spanning the gap. Here the CDR3 DNA reads TGTGCCAGCAGCCCCTCTGGAAACACCATATATTTT. This codes for CASSPSGNTIYF.

The chain is built from TRBV20-1 and TRBJ1-5, with TRBD1 identical over 8 bases. CDR1 DFQATT and CDR2 SNEGSKA come from the germline V gene (reference sequence). The CDR3 length is 14 residues. V shed 6 bases and J 2 bases; nucleotides not matched to a gene: 6. Here the CDR3 reads CSALDRAGNQPQHF. The CDR3, as DNA: TGCAGTGCCCTGGACAGGGCCGGCAATCAGCCCCAGCATTTT.

In its sample, this clonotype ranks as medium-sized (0.01 to 0.1%). The chain couples TRBV29-1 to TRBJ1-1; D is unclear. Germline V lookup: CDR1 SQVTM, CDR2 ANQGSEA. V was shortened by 4 bases and J by 0 bases, with 15 bases between the two germline ends. The CDR3 totals 15 residues. The DNA for the CDR3 is TGCAGCGTTGTAAGGGAGATATACATGAACACTGAAGCTTTCTTT. Its translation: CSVVREIYMNTEAFF.

The chain has TRBV15 and TRBJ1-3; no clear D. CDR3 length equals 16 residues. V lost 0 bases, J lost 4 bases, and 13 bases lay in between. Germline loops: CDR1 LNHNV, CDR2 YYDKDF (reference sequence). Here the CDR3 reads CATSRDQGLRGNTIYF. The CDR3 nucleotides are TGTGCCACCAGCAGAGATCAAGGACTTCGCGGAAACACCATATATTTT. The complete variable domain, with remaining parts taken from reference TRBV15 and TRBJ1-3, reads DAMVIQNPRYQVTQFGKPVTLSCSQTLNHNVMYWYQQKSSQAPKLLFHYYDKDFNNEADTPDNFQSRRPNTSFCFLDIRSPGLGDTAMYLCATSRDQGLRGNTIYFGEGSWLTVV.

The chain uses TRBV7-2 and TRBJ2-7; D is uncertain. Germline assignment: CDR1 SGHTA and CDR2 FQGNSA. Trimming removed 5 bases at V and 2 bases at J, with 13 bases between. The CDR3 contains 14 residues. For the CDR3, the DNA is TGTGCCAGCAGCCCTACTTTCCAGACCTACGAGCAGTACTTC. Protein sequence: CASSPTFQTYEQYF. The variable domain in full, with the rest retrieved from reference TRBV7-2 and TRBJ2-7, is GAGVSQSPSNKVTEKGKDVELRCDPISGHTALYWYRQSLGQGLEFLIYFQGNSAPDKSGLPSDRFSAERTGGSVSTLTIQRTQQEDSAVYLCASSPTFQTYEQYFGPGTRLTVT.

The chain links TRBV7-2 to TRBJ2-7; D is possibly TRBD1 or TRBD2 (5 bases each). Trimming took off 5 bases at V and 3 bases at J, with 11 bases between the two ends. The CDR3 runs 13 residues. From germline, CDR1 is SGHTA and CDR2 FQGNSA. The DNA for the CDR3 is TGTGCCAGCAGCCCGGGACCTAACTACGAGCAGTACTTC. Translating gives CASSPGPNYEQYF.

This clonotype was counted only a few times. The gene calls are TRBV20-1 and TRBJ2-5; 9 bases align to TRBD2. The germline V gene has CDR1 DFQATT and CDR2 SNEGSKA (reference sequence). The CDR3 is 13 residues long. V was pared by 5 bases and J by 4 bases, with 5 bases of the junction left unmatched. The CDR3 region is CSAAPSGAETQYF. The DNA for the CDR3 is TGCAGTGCTGCCCCTAGCGGGGCAGAGACCCAGTACTTC.

Judged by abundance, this clonotype is large. The genes are TRBV4-3 and TRBJ2-2, with 16 bases fitting TRBD2. Germline CDR1 reads LGHNA; CDR2 reads YSLEER. V was pared by 4 bases and J by 6 bases, with 2 bases of the junction left unmatched. The CDR3 loop spans 16 amino acids. CDR3 sequence reads: CASSLGTSGGAGELFF. The CDR3 nucleotides read TGCGCCAGCAGCCTAGGGACTAGCGGGGGGGCCGGGGAGCTGTTTTTT.

This clonotype is labeled medium-sized. The chain has TRBV20-1 and TRBJ1-6; TRBD1 aligns across 10 bases. CDR1 is DFQATT, CDR2 SNEGSKA, per germline (reference sequence). Unmatched junction bases numbered 4, after V lost 2 bases and J lost 9 bases. The CDR3 length is 14 residues. The DNA of the CDR3 is TGCAGTGCTAGACCCGACAGGGGGCTTTCACCCCTCCACTTT. Amino acids: CSARPDRGLSPLHF.

In its sample, this clonotype ranks as large. The chain has TRBV10-2 and TRBJ2-1; D gene unclear. The V gene's germline CDR1 is WSHSY and CDR2 SAAADI. The CDR3 sequence is 11 residues long. The V end lost 8 bases, the J end lost 7 bases, and 9 bases lay between the germline ends. CDR3: CASGAGNEQFF. CDR3 DNA: TGCGCCAGCGGTGCTGGGAATGAGCAGTTCTTC.

This clonotype has just a few counts. The chain employs TRBV7-2 and TRBJ2-3; D call uncertain. V lost 1 base to trimming and J lost 2 bases, with 7 bases between them. This CDR3 region has 14 residues. Looked up from germline, CDR1 is SGHTA and CDR2 is FQGNSA. CDR3 region: CASSLEQSTDTQYF. The DNA of the CDR3 is TGTGCCAGCAGCTTAGAACAGTCCACAGATACGCAGTATTTT. The whole variable domain, filled in from reference TRBV7-2 and TRBJ2-3, reads GAGVSQSPSNKVTEKGKDVELRCDPISGHTALYWYRQSLGQGLEFLIYFQGNSAPDKSGLPSDRFSAERTGGSVSTLTIQRTQQEDSAVYLCASSLEQSTDTQYFGPGTRLTVL.

The J gene is TRBJ2-2, the V gene TRBV6-2 or TRBV6-3; D may be TRBD1 (5 bases). CDR3 length: 14 residues. Per the germline V gene, CDR1 is MNHEY and CDR2 is SVGEGT. The V and J ends lost 8 bases and 0 bases respectively, with 10 bases between them. CDR3 nucleotides: TGTGCCAGCTGCAGACAGTCGAACACCGGGGAGCTGTTTTTT. Encoded protein: CASCRQSNTGELFF.

J is TRBJ2-7 and V is TRBV7-2; maybe TRBD1 (5 bases). The CDR3 loop spans 15 amino acids. The germline gives CDR1 SGHTA, CDR2 FQGNSA. V lost 0 bases and J lost 2, with 11 bases in between. In nucleotides, the CDR3 is TGTGCCAGCAGCTTAGCGCCAGGGTTGGCCTACGAGCAGTACTTC. Protein: CASSLAPGLAYEQYF.

This clonotype showed up just a few times. The chain couples TRBV6-5 to TRBJ2-1, with TRBD2 matching 16 bases. CDR3 length: 21 amino acids. V shed 0 bases and J 4 bases; nucleotides not matched to a gene: 12. Germline assignment: CDR1 MNHEY and CDR2 SVGAGI. CDR3 coding DNA: TGTGCCAGCAGTTACTCGCTGCCGGGACTAGCGGGAGGGCCGGGTTACAATGAGCAGTTCTTC. Protein: CASSYSLPGLAGGPGYNEQFF.

The CDR3: CASGRTGAAKNIQYF. CDR3 nucleotides: TGTGCTAGTGGACGGACAGGGGCAGCCAAAAACATTCAGTACTTC. The genes are TRBV12-5 and TRBJ2-4; 9 nucleotides match TRBD1. The V gene end was trimmed by 6 bases and the J gene end by 0 bases; junction bases not matched to a gene: 3. The CDR3 runs 15 residues. Germline assignment: CDR1 LGHNT and CDR2 FRNRAP.

The rearrangement joins TRBV2 to TRBJ2-2, with 10 bases that match TRBD2. This CDR3 region has 19 residues. Trimming took 3 bases from V and 0 from J; bases not matched to a gene: 10. Germline CDR1 and CDR2: SNHLY and FYNNEI. The CDR3 DNA sequence: TGTGCCAGCAGTGACGGGGGAACTAGCGGGACAGCGAACACCGGGGAGCTGTTTTTT. This encodes CASSDGGTSGTANTGELFF. Based on the CDR3 plus reference TRBV2 and TRBJ2-2, the full variable domain is EPEVTQTPSHQVTQMGQEVILRCVPISNHLYFYWYRQILGQKVEFLVSFYNNEISEKSEIFDDQFSVERPDGSNFTLKIRSTKLEDSAMYFCASSDGGTSGTANTGELFFGEGSRLTVL.

The chain links TRBV20-1 to TRBJ1-6; no firm D call. The germline gives CDR1 DFQATT, CDR2 SNEGSKA (reference sequence). This CDR3 comprises 16 residues. V was clipped by 3 bases and J by 8 bases, with 20 bases between them. The CDR3 region has the DNA TGCAGTGCTAGGTCCGTCAGGAACCACAGAGATTCACCCCTCCACTTT. Protein sequence: CSARSVRNHRDSPLHF.

This clonotype ranks as medium-sized (0.01 to 0.1%). V gene TRBV5-1 combines with J gene TRBJ2-4; D possibly corresponds to TRBD1 (6 bases). Per the germline V gene, CDR1 is SGHRS and CDR2 is YFSETQ. The V gene lost 0 bases and the J gene lost 9 bases, with 16 bases spanning the gap. The CDR3 covers 15 residues. The CDR3 is CASSLATSGVSIQYF. As DNA, the CDR3 is TGCGCCAGCAGCTTGGCTACGTCAGGGGTGAGCATTCAGTACTTC.

In its sample, this clonotype is large. The chain is built from TRBV3-1 and TRBJ1-6, with D uncertain. The CDR3 consists of 15 residues. The germline V and J ends were trimmed by 1 base and 6 bases, with 10 bases remaining between them. Per germline, CDR1 LGHDT and CDR2 YNNKEL (reference sequence). The CDR3 reads CASSQGGQRNSPLHF. In nucleotides, the CDR3 is TGTGCCAGCAGCCAAGGCGGGCAGCGTAATTCACCCCTCCACTTT.

In its sample, this clonotype was seen once. V gene TRBV11-3 combines with J gene TRBJ2-7; tentative D call: TRBD1 (5 bases). There are 13 residues in the CDR3. Germline V CDR1 and CDR2: SGHNT, YENEEA. V lost 8 bases, J lost 3 bases, and 14 bases lay in between. The CDR3 loop is CASSLGADYEQYF. The CDR3 nucleotides read TGTGCCAGCTCCTTAGGGGCGGACTACGAGCAGTACTTC.

J is TRBJ2-1 and V is TRBV7-6; 11 bases align to TRBD2. Germline V gives CDR1 SGHVS, CDR2 FNYEAQ. The V and J ends lost 1 base and 3 bases, in that order; junction bases with no gene match: 2. The CDR3 contains 16 residues. The CDR3 region is CASSLVTSGSYNEQFF. The DNA for the CDR3 is TGTGCCAGCAGCTTAGTAACTAGCGGGAGCTACAATGAGCAGTTCTTC. Full variable domain (rest looked up from reference TRBV7-6 and TRBJ2-1): GAGVSQSPRYKVTKRGQDVALRCDPISGHVSLYWYRQALGQGPEFLTYFNYEAQQDKSGLPNDRFSAERPEGSISTLTIQRTEQRDSAMYRCASSLVTSGSYNEQFFGPGTRLTVL.

The V call is TRBV20-1, the J call TRBJ2-1; D uncertain. The CDR3 has 11 amino acids. Germline CDR1 is DFQATT and CDR2 is SNEGSKA (reference sequence). Trimming left V 3 bases short and J 7 bases short, with 7 bases between. The CDR3 coding sequence is TGCAGTGCTAGTGGAAGGAATGAGCAGTTCTTC. Its protein is CSASGRNEQFF.